This record looks at one T cell receptor (beta chain) sequence and its context. This sample is part of a study of shared T cell receptors in the human thymus. This table comes from immunoSEQ multiplex PCR, and its TCRdb copy is limited to in-frame clones, with some not included. The sample lists 700,000 or so clones; roughly 85% were seen once. The germline V gene encodes CDR1 MNHNY and CDR2 SVGAGI (reference sequence). Trimming left V 2 bases short and J 10 bases short, with 11 bases between. The CDR3 sequence is 12 residues long. The same data also went into a second study, on human thymus T cells. This second study says: Healthy Finnish infants undergoing corrective surgery for congenital heart defects were used as donors. From resections taken during corrective heart surgery, the thymus tissue was obtained. Related work showed strongly overlapping thymic repertoires across unrelated individuals.

The sequenced material came from thymocytes. The rearrangement uses TRBV6-6 and TRBJ1-1; D might be TRBD1 (5 bases). This sequence originates from a girl younger than two with a congenital heart defect. CDR3 sequence (DNA): TGTGCCAGCAGTTACCCAGGGTTGGGAGCTTTCTTT. Amino acids: CASSYPGLGAFF.